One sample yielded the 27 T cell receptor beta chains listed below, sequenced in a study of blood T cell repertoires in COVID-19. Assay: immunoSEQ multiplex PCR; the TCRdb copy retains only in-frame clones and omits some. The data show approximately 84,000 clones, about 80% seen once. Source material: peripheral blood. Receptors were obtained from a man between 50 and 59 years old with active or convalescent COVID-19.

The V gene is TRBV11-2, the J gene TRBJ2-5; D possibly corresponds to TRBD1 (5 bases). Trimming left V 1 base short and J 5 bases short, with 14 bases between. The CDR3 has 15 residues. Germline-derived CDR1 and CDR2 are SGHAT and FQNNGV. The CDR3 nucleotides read TGTGCCAGCAGCTTAGTCCAGGGCCCCAAGGAGACCCAGTACTTC. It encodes CASSLVQGPKETQYF.

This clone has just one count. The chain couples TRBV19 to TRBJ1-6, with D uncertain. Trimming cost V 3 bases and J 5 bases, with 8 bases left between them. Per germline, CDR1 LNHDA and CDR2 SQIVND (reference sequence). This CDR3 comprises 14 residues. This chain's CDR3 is CASSIFPNNSPLHF. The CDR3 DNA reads TGTGCCAGTAGTATTTTCCCAAATAATTCACCCCTCCACTTT. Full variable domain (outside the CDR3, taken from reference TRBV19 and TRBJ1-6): DGGITQSPKYLFRKEGQNVTLSCEQNLNHDAMYWYRQDPGQGLRLIYYSQIVNDFQKGDIAEGYSVSREKKESFPLTVTSAQKNPTAFYLCASSIFPNNSPLHFGNGTRLTVT.

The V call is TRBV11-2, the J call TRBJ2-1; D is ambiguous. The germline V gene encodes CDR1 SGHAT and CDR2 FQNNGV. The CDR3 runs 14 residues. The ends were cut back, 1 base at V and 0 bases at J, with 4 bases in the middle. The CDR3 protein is CASSLGASYNEQFF. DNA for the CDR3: TGTGCCAGCAGCTTAGGGGCCTCCTACAATGAGCAGTTCTTC.

In DNA form, the CDR3 reads TGCAGTGCTAGTGAGAACAGGGTGGACCAGCCCCAGCATTTT. Translating gives CSASENRVDQPQHF. V and J are TRBV20-1 and TRBJ1-5; D is possibly TRBD1 (6 bases). CDR1 is DFQATT, CDR2 SNEGSKA, per germline (reference sequence). The CDR3 extends over 14 amino acids. Trimming shortened V by 3 bases and J by 7 bases, and 16 bases separated the two germline ends.

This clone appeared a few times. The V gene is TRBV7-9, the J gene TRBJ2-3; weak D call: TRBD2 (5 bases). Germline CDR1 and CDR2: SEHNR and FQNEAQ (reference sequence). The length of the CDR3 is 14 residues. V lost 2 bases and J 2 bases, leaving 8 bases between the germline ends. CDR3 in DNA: TGTGCCAGCAGCTTAACGGGGTACACAGATACGCAGTATTTT. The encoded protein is CASSLTGYTDTQYF.

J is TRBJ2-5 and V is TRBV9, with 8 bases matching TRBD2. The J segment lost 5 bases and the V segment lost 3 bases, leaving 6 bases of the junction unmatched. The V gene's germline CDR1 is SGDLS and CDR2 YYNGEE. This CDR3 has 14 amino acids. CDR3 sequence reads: CASSEGTSWETQYF. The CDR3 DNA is TGTGCCAGCAGCGAAGGGACTAGTTGGGAGACCCAGTACTTC. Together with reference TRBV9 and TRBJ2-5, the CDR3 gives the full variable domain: DSGVTQTPKHLITATGQRVTLRCSPRSGDLSVYWYQQSLDQGLQFLIQYYNGEERAKGNILERFSAQQFPDLHSELNLSSLELGDSALYFCASSEGTSWETQYFGPGTRLLVL.

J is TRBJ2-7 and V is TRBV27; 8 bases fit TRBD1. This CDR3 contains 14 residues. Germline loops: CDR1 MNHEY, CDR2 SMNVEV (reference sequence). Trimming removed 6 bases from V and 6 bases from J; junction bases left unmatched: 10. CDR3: CASSRGDRTIEQYF. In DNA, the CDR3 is TGTGCCAGCAGCCGAGGGGACAGGACTATCGAGCAGTACTTC.

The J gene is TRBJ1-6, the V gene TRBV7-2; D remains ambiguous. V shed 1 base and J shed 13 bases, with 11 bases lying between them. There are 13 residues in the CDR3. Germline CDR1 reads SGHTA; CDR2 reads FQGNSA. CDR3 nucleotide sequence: TGTGCCAGCAGCTTAGGAGGTCAATTCCCCCTCCACTTT. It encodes CASSLGGQFPLHF.

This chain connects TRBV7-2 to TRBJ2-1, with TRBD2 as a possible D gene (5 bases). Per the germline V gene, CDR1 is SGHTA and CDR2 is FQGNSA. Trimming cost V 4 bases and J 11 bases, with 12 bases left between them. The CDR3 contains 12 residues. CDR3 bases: TGTGCCAGCAGCTACTCATCGGGGAAGCAGTTCTTC. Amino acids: CASSYSSGKQFF.

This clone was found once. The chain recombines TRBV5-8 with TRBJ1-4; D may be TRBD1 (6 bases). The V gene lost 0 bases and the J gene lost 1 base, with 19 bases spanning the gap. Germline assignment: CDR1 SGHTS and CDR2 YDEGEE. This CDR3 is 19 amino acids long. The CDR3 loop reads CASSLGDSQGHGTNEKLFF. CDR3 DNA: TGTGCCAGCAGCTTGGGAGATTCACAGGGCCACGGAACTAATGAAAAACTGTTTTTT.

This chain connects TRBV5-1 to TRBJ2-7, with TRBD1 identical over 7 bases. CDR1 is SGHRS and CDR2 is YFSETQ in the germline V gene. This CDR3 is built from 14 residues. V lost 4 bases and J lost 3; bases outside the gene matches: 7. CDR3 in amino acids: CASSDEGQIYEQYF. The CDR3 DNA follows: TGCGCCAGCAGCGATGAGGGACAGATCTACGAGCAGTACTTC.

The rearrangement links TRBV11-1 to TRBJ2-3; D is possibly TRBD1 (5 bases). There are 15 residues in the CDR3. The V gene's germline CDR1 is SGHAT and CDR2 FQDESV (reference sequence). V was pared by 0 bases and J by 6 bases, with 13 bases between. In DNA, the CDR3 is TGTGCCAGCAGCTTAGCGCAGGGCCAAACGGATACGCAGTATTTT. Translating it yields CASSLAQGQTDTQYF.

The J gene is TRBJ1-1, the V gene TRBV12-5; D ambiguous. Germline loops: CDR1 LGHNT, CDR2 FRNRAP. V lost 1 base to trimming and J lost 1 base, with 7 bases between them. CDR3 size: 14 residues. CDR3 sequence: CASGLGVQNTEAFF. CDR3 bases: TGTGCTAGTGGTTTGGGCGTGCAGAACACTGAAGCTTTCTTT.

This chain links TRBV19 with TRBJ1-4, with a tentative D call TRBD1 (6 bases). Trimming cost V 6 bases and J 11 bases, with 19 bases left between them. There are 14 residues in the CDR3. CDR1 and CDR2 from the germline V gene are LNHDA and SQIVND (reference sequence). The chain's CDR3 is CASSSRDTKGKLFF. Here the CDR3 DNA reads TGTGCCAGTAGCTCCCGGGACACAAAGGGGAAACTGTTTTTT. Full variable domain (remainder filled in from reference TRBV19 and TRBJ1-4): DGGITQSPKYLFRKEGQNVTLSCEQNLNHDAMYWYRQDPGQGLRLIYYSQIVNDFQKGDIAEGYSVSREKKESFPLTVTSAQKNPTAFYLCASSSRDTKGKLFFGSGTQLSVL.

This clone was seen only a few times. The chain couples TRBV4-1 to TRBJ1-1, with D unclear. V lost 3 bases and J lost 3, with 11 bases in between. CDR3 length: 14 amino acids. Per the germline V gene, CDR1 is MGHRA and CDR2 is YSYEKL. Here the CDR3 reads CASSQGLRDTEAFF. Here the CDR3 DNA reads TGCGCCAGCAGCCAGGGATTGAGGGACACTGAAGCTTTCTTT.

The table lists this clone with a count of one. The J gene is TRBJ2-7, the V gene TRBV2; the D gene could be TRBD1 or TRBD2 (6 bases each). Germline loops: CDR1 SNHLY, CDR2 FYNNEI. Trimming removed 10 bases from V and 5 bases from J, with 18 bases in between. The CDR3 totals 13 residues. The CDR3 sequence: CATRGLAWDEQYF. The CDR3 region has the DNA TGTGCCACCAGGGGACTGGCTTGGGACGAGCAGTACTTC.

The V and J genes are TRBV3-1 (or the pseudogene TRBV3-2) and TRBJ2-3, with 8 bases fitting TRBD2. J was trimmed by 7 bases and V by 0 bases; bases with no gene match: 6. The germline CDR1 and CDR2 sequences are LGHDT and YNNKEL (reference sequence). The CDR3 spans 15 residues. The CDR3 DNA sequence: TGTGCCAGCAGCCAAGACGTTCGGGGGGGAAATACGCAGTATTTT. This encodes CASSQDVRGGNTQYF.

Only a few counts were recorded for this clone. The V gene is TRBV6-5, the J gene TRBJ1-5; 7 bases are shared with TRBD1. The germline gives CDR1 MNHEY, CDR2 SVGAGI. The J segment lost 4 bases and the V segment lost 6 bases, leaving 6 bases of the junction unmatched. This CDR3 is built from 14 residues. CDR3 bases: TGTGCCAGCAGGACAGGGTCCTCTAATCAGCCCCAGCATTTT. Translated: CASRTGSSNQPQHF.

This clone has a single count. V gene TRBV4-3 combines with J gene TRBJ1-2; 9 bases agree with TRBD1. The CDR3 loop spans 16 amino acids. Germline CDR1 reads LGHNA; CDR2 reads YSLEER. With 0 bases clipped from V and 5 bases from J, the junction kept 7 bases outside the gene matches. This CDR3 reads CASSQDSGTGTYGYTF. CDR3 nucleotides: TGCGCCAGCAGCCAAGACAGTGGGACAGGGACGTATGGCTACACCTTC.

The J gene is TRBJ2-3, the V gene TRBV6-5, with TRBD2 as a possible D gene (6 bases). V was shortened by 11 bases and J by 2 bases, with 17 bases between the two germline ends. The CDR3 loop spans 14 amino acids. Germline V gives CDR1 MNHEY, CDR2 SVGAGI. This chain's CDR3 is CAHTPGGDTDTQYF. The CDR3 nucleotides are TGTGCCCACACTCCGGGCGGGGACACAGATACGCAGTATTTT.

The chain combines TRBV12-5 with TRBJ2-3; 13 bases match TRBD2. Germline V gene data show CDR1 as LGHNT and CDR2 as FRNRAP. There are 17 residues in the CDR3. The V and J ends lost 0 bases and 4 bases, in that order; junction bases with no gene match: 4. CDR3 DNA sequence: TGTGCTAGTGGTTTGGTACTAGCGGGGGGGGTGGCAGATACGCAGTATTTT. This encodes CASGLVLAGGVADTQYF.

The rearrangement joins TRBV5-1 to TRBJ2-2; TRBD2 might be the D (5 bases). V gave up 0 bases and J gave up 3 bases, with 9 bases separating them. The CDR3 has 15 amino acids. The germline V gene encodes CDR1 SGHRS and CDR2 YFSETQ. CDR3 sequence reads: CASSLELVDTGELFF. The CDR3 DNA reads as TGCGCCAGCAGCTTGGAACTAGTCGACACCGGGGAGCTGTTTTTT. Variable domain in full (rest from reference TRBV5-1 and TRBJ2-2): KAGVTQTPRYLIKTRGQQVTLSCSPISGHRSVSWYQQTPGQGLQFLFEYFSETQRNKGNFPGRFSGRQFSNSRSEMNVSTLELGDSALYLCASSLELVDTGELFFGEGSRLTVL.

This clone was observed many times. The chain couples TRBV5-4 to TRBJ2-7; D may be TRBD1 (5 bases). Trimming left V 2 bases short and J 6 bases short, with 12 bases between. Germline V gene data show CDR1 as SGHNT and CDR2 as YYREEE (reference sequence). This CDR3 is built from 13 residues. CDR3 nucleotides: TGTGCCAGCAGCTTAAGGGGCAGCAGCGAGCAGTACTTC. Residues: CASSLRGSSEQYF.

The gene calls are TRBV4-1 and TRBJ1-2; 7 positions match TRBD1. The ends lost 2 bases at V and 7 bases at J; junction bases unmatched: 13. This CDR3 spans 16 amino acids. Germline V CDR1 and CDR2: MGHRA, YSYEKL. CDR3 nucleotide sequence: TGCGCCAGCAGCCAACCCGACAGGGAGACTCCTCGTGGCTACACCTTC. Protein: CASSQPDRETPRGYTF.

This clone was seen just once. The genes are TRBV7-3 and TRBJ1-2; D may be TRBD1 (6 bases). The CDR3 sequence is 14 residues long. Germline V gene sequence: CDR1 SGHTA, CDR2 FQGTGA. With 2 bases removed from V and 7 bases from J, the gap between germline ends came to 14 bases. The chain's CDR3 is CASSLPGQSSGYTF. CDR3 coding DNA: TGTGCCAGCAGCTTACCAGGACAGTCAAGTGGCTACACCTTC.

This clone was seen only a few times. The CDR3 reads CASSVGALAGRETQYF. The DNA for the CDR3 is TGTGCCAGCAGCGTAGGGGCACTAGCGGGAAGGGAGACCCAGTACTTC. The V gene is TRBV9, the J gene TRBJ2-5; TRBD2 matches at 10 bases. The CDR3 loop spans 16 amino acids. CDR1 and CDR2 (germline): SGDLS, YYNGEE. J was trimmed by 5 bases and V by 0 bases; bases with no gene match: 7.

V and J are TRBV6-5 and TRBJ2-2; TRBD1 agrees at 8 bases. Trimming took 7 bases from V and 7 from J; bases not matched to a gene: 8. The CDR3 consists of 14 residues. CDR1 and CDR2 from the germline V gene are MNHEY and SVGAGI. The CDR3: CASTRDRFVGELFF. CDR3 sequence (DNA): TGTGCCAGCACCCGGGACAGGTTCGTCGGGGAGCTGTTTTTT.